This entry is about one TCR beta chain. TCRdb's copy holds only in-frame clones and misses some; the assay was immunoSEQ multiplex PCR. The sample records about 2 million clones, 85% to 95% being singletons. The germline V gene encodes CDR1 MNHEY and CDR2 SMNVEV (reference sequence). This CDR3 has 15 amino acids. Trimming took 1 base from V and 3 from J; bases not matched to a gene: 4. The data originate from a study of shared clonotypes between healthy human individuals. The naive CD8 population came from CD45RO-negative cells selected for CCR7, without terminally differentiated effector memory CD45RA+ cells.

V and J are TRBV27 and TRBJ2-7; TRBD2 matches at 9 bases. The clonotype comes from a man between 18 and 29 years old in good health. What was sequenced was naive CD8+ T cells sorted from blood. DNA of the CDR3: TGTGCCAGCAGTTTATGGGCTAGCGGGAACTACGAGCAGTACTTC. This translates into CASSLWASGNYEQYF.